The 29 T cell receptor beta chains reported below all come from one sample, sequenced in a study of blood T cell repertoires in COVID-19 (dated by TCRdb to about 2020). The receptor library was made with the immunoSEQ multiplex PCR assay. Held by TCRdb, this immuneACCESS table contains in-frame sequences only and omits some clones. Under half of the omission traces to an unresolved V gene where checked; the cause of the rest is unknown. Present in this sample are some 180,000 clones, approximately 90% of which were seen just once. The ten largest clones add up to approximately 2% of the sample. Material: peripheral blood. The receptors shown here come from a man aged 50 or older who had recovered from COVID-19.

The rearrangement links TRBV9 to TRBJ2-7, with 10 bases matching TRBD1. Unmatched junction bases numbered 5, after V lost 0 bases and J lost 5 bases. The CDR3 sequence is 15 residues long. Germline V CDR1 and CDR2: SGDLS, YYNGEE. The CDR3 here is CASSVGQGAFDEQYF. As DNA, the CDR3 is TGTGCCAGCAGCGTAGGACAGGGGGCTTTCGACGAGCAGTACTTC.

The chain combines TRBV4-2 with TRBJ2-5, with D possibly being TRBD1 (6 bases). Between the trimmed V and J ends, which lost 11 bases and 5 bases, there was a span of 15 bases. This CDR3 region has 12 residues. Per the germline V gene, CDR1 is LGHNA and CDR2 is YNFKEQ. CDR3 loop: CAASQGRETQYF. DNA for the CDR3: TGTGCCGCCTCCCAGGGGCGGGAGACCCAGTACTTC.

The table lists this clone with a count of one. The gene calls are TRBV11-3 and TRBJ2-3; 16 bases agree with TRBD2. CDR1 and CDR2 (germline): SGHNT, YENEEA. The CDR3 has 18 amino acids. The junction had 6 bases not matched to a gene; V was cut back by 0 bases and J by 6 bases. CDR3 DNA sequence: TGTGCCAGCAGCTTAGAGGGACTAGCGGGGGGGCCTATGGATACGCAGTATTTT. This codes for CASSLEGLAGGPMDTQYF.

The gene calls are TRBV5-1 and TRBJ1-2; TRBD1 aligns across 7 bases. From germline, CDR1 is SGHRS and CDR2 YFSETQ. The V gene end was trimmed by 0 bases and the J gene end by 4 bases; junction bases not matched to a gene: 6. The CDR3 has 15 amino acids. Here the CDR3 DNA reads TGCGCCAGCAGCTTGGTCACAGGGGATACCTATGGCTACACCTTC. Protein product: CASSLVTGDTYGYTF.

V gene TRBV30 combines with J gene TRBJ1-5, with unresolved D. CDR1 is GTSNPN and CDR2 is SVGIG in the germline V gene (reference sequence). The V gene lost 2 bases and the J gene lost 2 bases, with 10 bases spanning the gap. This CDR3 is built from 14 residues. The CDR3 region has the DNA TGTGCCTGGAGTTCCCACGGAGGCAATCAGCCCCAGCATTTT. It encodes CAWSSHGGNQPQHF.

V is TRBV18 and J is TRBJ1-1; no reliable D call. Germline V CDR1 and CDR2: KGHSH, LQKENI. The V end lost 1 base, the J end lost 6 bases, and 12 bases lay between the germline ends. The CDR3 is 14 amino acids. This CDR3 reads CASSPLPQKAEAFF. CDR3 DNA sequence: TGTGCCAGCTCACCACTTCCACAGAAGGCTGAAGCTTTCTTT.

This clone has a single count. V is TRBV11-2 and J is TRBJ1-1; 7 nucleotides match TRBD1. The CDR3 runs 15 residues. With V trimmed by 3 bases and J by 1 base, 5 bases remained unmatched. Looked up from germline, CDR1 is SGHAT and CDR2 is FQNNGV. The CDR3 loop is CASSFRGQGNTEAFF. DNA of the CDR3: TGTGCCAGCAGCTTTAGGGGGCAGGGGAACACTGAAGCTTTCTTT.

The V and J genes are TRBV14 and TRBJ2-5; TRBD1 matches at 10 bases. CDR1 and CDR2 from the germline V gene are SGHDN and FVKESK. There are 15 residues in the CDR3. J was trimmed by 5 bases and V by 4 bases; bases with no gene match: 7. CDR3 in amino acids: CASSPLGTGDETQYF. CDR3 in DNA: TGTGCCAGCAGCCCCCTGGGGACAGGGGATGAGACCCAGTACTTC.

This chain uses TRBV7-2 with TRBJ1-3; 8 positions match TRBD1. The CDR3 length is 15 residues. From germline, CDR1 is SGHTA and CDR2 FQGNSA. Trimming at V came to 5 bases and at J to 1 base, leaving 4 bases not matched to a gene. The CDR3, as DNA: TGTGCCAGCAGCCCTGGGACAGGTTCTGGAAACACCATATATTTT. It is translated as CASSPGTGSGNTIYF.

This chain connects TRBV12-3 or TRBV12-4 to TRBJ1-2; possible D gene TRBD1, 6 bases. The CDR3 extends over 13 amino acids. The V end lost 8 bases, the J end lost 0 bases, and 10 bases lay between the germline ends. The CDR3 loop is CASGDTSNYGYTF. In nucleotides, the CDR3 is TGTGCCAGCGGGGACACCTCTAACTATGGCTACACCTTC.

The chain employs TRBV28 and TRBJ2-7; D is possibly TRBD1 (7 bases). CDR3 length equals 15 residues. The germline gives CDR1 MDHEN, CDR2 SYDVKM. V lost 6 bases, J lost 0 bases, and 15 bases lay in between. The CDR3 DNA is TGTGCCAGCAGCCCGAGACAGGGAGGCTCCTACGAGCAGTACTTC. As protein: CASSPRQGGSYEQYF.

This clone turned up a few times. J is TRBJ1-1 and V is TRBV28; the match to TRBD1 covers 12 bases. The V gene end was trimmed by 6 bases and the J gene end by 8 bases; junction bases not matched to a gene: 7. The CDR3 length is 14 residues. The germline CDR1 and CDR2 sequences are MDHEN and SYDVKM. As DNA, the CDR3 is TGTGCCAGCAGCCGCGGTGGGACAGGGGGCGAAGCTTTCTTT. Residues: CASSRGGTGGEAFF.

The chain's CDR3 is CASRGQTGDGYTF. The CDR3 DNA follows: TGTGCCAGCAGGGGGCAGACAGGGGATGGCTACACCTTC. The gene calls are TRBV7-8 and TRBJ1-2, with 8 bases aligning to TRBD1. V shed 6 bases, J shed 6 bases, and the junction held 6 bases outside the gene matches. The CDR3 has 13 amino acids. Germline V lookup: CDR1 SGHVS, CDR2 FQNEAQ.

The V call is TRBV4-3, the J call TRBJ2-3; D is possibly TRBD2 (5 bases). CDR3 size: 15 residues. V was cut by 4 bases and J by 0 bases, with 11 bases left in between. Germline CDR1 is LGHNA and CDR2 is YSLEER. The CDR3 here is CASSPDYTSTDTQYF. The CDR3 DNA reads as TGCGCCAGCAGCCCCGACTATACTAGCACAGATACGCAGTATTTT.

V usage is TRBV18 and J usage is TRBJ2-7; 10 bases fit TRBD1. CDR3 length: 14 amino acids. Germline CDR1 KGHSH, CDR2 LQKENI. Trimming at V came to 5 bases and at J to 5 bases, leaving 6 bases not matched to a gene. CDR3 nucleotide sequence: TGTGCCAGCTCAGGGGACAGGGGATTTCACGAGCAGTACTTC. Protein product: CASSGDRGFHEQYF.

V is TRBV6-5 and J is TRBJ2-7; 7 positions match TRBD1. The CDR3 is 13 residues long. J gave up 6 bases and V 7 bases, and 9 bases lay outside the gene matches. Germline V gene sequence: CDR1 MNHEY, CDR2 SVGAGI. CDR3 sequence (DNA): TGTGCCAGCAATAGACAGGGATCGGGCGAGCAGTACTTC. Translation: CASNRQGSGEQYF.

V and J are TRBV9 and TRBJ1-2, with a possible D match to TRBD1 (5 bases). The germline V gene has CDR1 SGDLS and CDR2 YYNGEE. The V end was cut by 3 bases, the J end by 7 bases, with 19 bases between. CDR3 length: 15 residues. CDR3: CASSERGLKVGGYTF. The CDR3 DNA reads TGTGCCAGCAGCGAGAGGGGACTCAAGGTTGGTGGCTACACCTTC.

The chain combines TRBV11-2 with TRBJ2-1, with 13 positions matching TRBD2. CDR1 and CDR2 (germline): SGHAT, FQNNGV. V dropped 1 base and J dropped 5; count of bases not matched to a gene: 8. The CDR3 sequence is 18 residues long. The CDR3 protein is CASSLVTGLAGVHNEQFF. For the CDR3, the DNA is TGTGCCAGCAGCTTAGTTACTGGACTAGCGGGAGTCCACAATGAGCAGTTCTTC.

The J gene is TRBJ2-3, the V gene TRBV5-1; 11 bases map to TRBD2. V dropped 4 bases and J dropped 3; count of bases not matched to a gene: 10. The CDR3 consists of 17 residues. Germline V CDR1 and CDR2: SGHRS, YFSETQ. CDR3: CASSPGTGTSGTDTQYF. DNA for the CDR3: TGCGCCAGCAGCCCCGGGACCGGGACTAGCGGTACAGATACGCAGTATTTT.

The V and J genes are TRBV7-2 and TRBJ2-2; TRBD2 matches at 8 bases. Unmatched junction bases numbered 9, after V lost 2 bases and J lost 4 bases. Per germline, CDR1 SGHTA and CDR2 FQGNSA. This CDR3 spans 17 amino acids. The CDR3 reads CASSLRGGRLGTGELFF. Written as DNA, the CDR3 is TGTGCCAGCAGCTTACGTGGCGGGAGGTTGGGCACCGGGGAGCTGTTTTTT.

This chain links TRBV30 with TRBJ1-5; TRBD1 might be the D (5 bases). Trimming left V 1 base short and J 9 bases short, with 13 bases between. Per the germline V gene, CDR1 is GTSNPN and CDR2 is SVGIG (reference sequence). The CDR3 length is 13 residues. The CDR3 DNA is TGTGCCTGGAGTGACAGGTCCTCGGGGCCCCAGCATTTT. Translated: CAWSDRSSGPQHF.

The chain couples TRBV29-1 to TRBJ2-7, with D tentatively TRBD2 (5 bases). Germline V CDR1 and CDR2: SQVTM, ANQGSEA. The CDR3 is 11 residues long. V shed 6 bases and J shed 6 bases, with 12 bases lying between them. The CDR3 sequence: CSVGGGGEQYF. DNA for the CDR3: TGCAGCGTGGGTGGAGGTGGCGAGCAGTACTTC.

The chain's CDR3 is CASSSQSAEKLFF. The DNA for the CDR3 is TGTGCCAGCAGCTCCCAAAGCGCGGAAAAACTGTTTTTT. The chain joins TRBV7-8 to TRBJ1-4; D is undetermined. The CDR3 consists of 13 residues. Per the germline V gene, CDR1 is SGHVS and CDR2 is FQNEAQ. Deletions cut 4 bases from V and 8 bases from J, with 11 bases between. Looking up the rest from reference TRBV7-8 and TRBJ1-4 gives the full variable domain: GAGVSQSPRYKVAKRGQDVALRCDPISGHVSLFWYQQALGQGPEFLTYFQNEAQLDKSGLPSDRFFAERPEGSVSTLKIQRTQQEDSAVYLCASSSQSAEKLFFGSGTQLSVL.

The V call is TRBV6-5, the J call TRBJ2-1; 9 bases fit TRBD1. This CDR3 spans 15 amino acids. Germline V CDR1 and CDR2: MNHEY, SVGAGI. J lost 9 bases, V lost 4 bases, and 10 bases had no gene match. CDR3 protein: CASSFQGTGSIEQFF. For the CDR3, the DNA is TGTGCCAGCAGTTTTCAGGGGACAGGGTCGATTGAGCAGTTCTTC.

The rearrangement uses TRBV9 and TRBJ2-4, with 7 bases fitting TRBD2. CDR1 SGDLS and CDR2 YYNGEE come from the germline V gene. CDR3 size: 16 residues. Losses at the gene ends were 0 bases for V and 9 bases for J; bases not matched to a gene: 12. CDR3 sequence: CASSVAFGTNSGIQYF. Written as DNA, the CDR3 is TGTGCCAGCAGCGTAGCTTTCGGGACTAACTCTGGCATTCAGTACTTC.

The chain recombines TRBV18 with TRBJ2-7, with D perhaps matching TRBD2 (6 bases). The germline V gene encodes CDR1 KGHSH and CDR2 LQKENI. The CDR3 extends over 14 amino acids. Trimming removed 6 bases from V and 6 bases from J, with 18 bases in between. Written as DNA, the CDR3 is TGTGCCAGCTCTCCGGTCGGGGGAGGAGCCGAGCAGTACTTC. Translated: CASSPVGGGAEQYF.

The chain uses TRBV7-7 and TRBJ2-2; TRBD2 agrees at 11 bases. Unmatched junction bases numbered 2, after V lost 4 bases and J lost 4 bases. CDR1 is SSHAT and CDR2 is FNYEAQ in the germline V gene (reference sequence). CDR3 length equals 15 residues. This chain's CDR3 is CASSSSGGTTGELFF. The CDR3 DNA follows: TGTGCCAGCAGCTCTAGCGGGGGGACCACCGGGGAGCTGTTTTTT.

The V gene is TRBV24-1, the J gene TRBJ2-5; 8 bases are a match to TRBD2. Germline V gives CDR1 KGHDR, CDR2 SFDVKD. This CDR3 region has 17 residues. The J segment lost 5 bases and the V segment lost 2 bases, leaving 12 bases of the junction unmatched. DNA for the CDR3: TGTGCCACCAGTGATTCCGGGGCGGGGGGCACGGGGGAGACCCAGTACTTC. Its translation: CATSDSGAGGTGETQYF.

This chain uses TRBV10-2 with TRBJ1-4; TRBD1 matches at 8 bases. Germline V CDR1 and CDR2: WSHSY, SAAADI. The trim removed 2 bases at V and 3 bases at J, leaving 8 bases unmatched. The CDR3 is made up of 17 amino acids. CDR3 residues: CASSELGRGPSNEKLFF. The CDR3 DNA reads as TGCGCCAGCAGTGAGCTCGGCAGGGGGCCGTCTAATGAAAAACTGTTTTTT.